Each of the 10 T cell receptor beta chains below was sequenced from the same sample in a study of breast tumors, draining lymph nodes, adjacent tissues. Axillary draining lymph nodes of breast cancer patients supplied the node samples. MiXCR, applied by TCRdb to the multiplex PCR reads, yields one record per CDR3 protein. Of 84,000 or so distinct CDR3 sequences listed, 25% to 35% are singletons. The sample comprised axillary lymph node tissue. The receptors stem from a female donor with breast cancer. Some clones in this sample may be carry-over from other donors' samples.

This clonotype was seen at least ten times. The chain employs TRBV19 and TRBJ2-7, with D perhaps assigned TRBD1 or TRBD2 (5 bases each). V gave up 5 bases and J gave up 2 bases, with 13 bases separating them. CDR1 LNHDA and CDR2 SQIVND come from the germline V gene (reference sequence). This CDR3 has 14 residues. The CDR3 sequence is CASSPGLGTYEQYF. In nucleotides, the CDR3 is TGTGCCAGTAGTCCGGGGCTAGGGACCTACGAGCAGTACTTC.

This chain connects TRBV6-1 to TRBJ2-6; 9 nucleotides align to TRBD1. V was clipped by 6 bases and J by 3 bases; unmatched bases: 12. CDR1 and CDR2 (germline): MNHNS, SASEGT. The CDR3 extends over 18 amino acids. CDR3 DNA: TGTGCCAGCAGAGCTCCGGGACAGGGTGTCCTTGGGGCCAACGTCCTGACTTTC. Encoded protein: CASRAPGQGVLGANVLTF.

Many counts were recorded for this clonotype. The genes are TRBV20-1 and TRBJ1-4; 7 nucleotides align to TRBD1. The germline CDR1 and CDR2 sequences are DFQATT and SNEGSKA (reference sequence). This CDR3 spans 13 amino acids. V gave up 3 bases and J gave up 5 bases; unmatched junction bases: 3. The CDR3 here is CSASDRDNEKLFF. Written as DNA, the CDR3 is TGCAGTGCTAGCGACAGGGACAATGAAAAACTGTTTTTT.

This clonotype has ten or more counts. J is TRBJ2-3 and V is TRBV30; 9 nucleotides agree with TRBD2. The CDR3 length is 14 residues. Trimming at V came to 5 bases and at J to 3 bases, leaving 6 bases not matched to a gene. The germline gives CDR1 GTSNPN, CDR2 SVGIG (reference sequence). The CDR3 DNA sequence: TGTGCCTGGGGACTAGCGATAAAAACAGATACGCAGTATTTT. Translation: CAWGLAIKTDTQYF.

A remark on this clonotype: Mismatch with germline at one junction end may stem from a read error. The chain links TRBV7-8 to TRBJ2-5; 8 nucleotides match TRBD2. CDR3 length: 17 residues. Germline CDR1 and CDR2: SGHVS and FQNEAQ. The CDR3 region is CASSLGVLAGGQEPQYF. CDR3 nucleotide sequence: TGTGCCAGCAGCTTAGGGGTTCTGGCGGGAGGACAAGAGCCCCAGTACTTC.

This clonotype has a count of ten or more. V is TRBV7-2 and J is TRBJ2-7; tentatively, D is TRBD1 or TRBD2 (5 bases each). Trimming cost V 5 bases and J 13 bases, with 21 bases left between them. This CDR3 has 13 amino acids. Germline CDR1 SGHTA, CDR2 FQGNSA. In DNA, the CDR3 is TGTGCCAGCAGCCTGAACCGGGACCCCCCACGTTACTTC. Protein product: CASSLNRDPPRYF.

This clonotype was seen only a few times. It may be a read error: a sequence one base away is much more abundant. This CDR3 is CSARQPHGSTQYF. DNA of the CDR3: TGCAGTGCTCGACAACCCCACGGGTCCACTCAGTACTTC. The chain employs TRBV20-1 and TRBJ2-4, with D hard to call. The CDR3 extends over 13 amino acids. Germline values: CDR1 DFQATT, CDR2 SNEGSKA (reference sequence). V was clipped by 5 bases and J by 12 bases, with 20 bases between them.

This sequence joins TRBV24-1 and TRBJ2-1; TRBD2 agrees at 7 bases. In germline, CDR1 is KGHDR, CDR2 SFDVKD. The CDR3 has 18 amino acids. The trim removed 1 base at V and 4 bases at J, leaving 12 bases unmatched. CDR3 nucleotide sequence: TGTGCCACCAGTGATTTCCCAAACACCGGGGAGGGGTACAATGAGCAGTTCTTC. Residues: CATSDFPNTGEGYNEQFF.

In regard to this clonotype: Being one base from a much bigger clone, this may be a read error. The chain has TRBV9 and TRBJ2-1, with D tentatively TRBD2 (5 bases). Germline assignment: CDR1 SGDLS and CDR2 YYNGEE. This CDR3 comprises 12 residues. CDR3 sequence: CAGSVGGYEQFF. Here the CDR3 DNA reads TGTGCCGGCAGCGTAGGAGGATATGAGCAGTTCTTC. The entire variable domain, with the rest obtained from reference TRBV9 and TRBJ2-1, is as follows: DSGVTQTPKHLITATGQRVTLRCSPRSGDLSVYWYQQSLDQGLQFLIQYYNGEERAKGNILERFSAQQFPDLHSELNLSSLELGDSALYFCAGSVGGYEQFFGPGTRLTVL.

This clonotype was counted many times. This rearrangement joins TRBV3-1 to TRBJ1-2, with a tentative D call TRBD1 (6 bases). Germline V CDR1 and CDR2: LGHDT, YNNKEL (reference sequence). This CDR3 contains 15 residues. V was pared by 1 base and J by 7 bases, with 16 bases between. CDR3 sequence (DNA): TGTGCCAGCAGCCAAGGTCTGACAGGCCCTTTTGGCTACACCTTC. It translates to CASSQGLTGPFGYTF.